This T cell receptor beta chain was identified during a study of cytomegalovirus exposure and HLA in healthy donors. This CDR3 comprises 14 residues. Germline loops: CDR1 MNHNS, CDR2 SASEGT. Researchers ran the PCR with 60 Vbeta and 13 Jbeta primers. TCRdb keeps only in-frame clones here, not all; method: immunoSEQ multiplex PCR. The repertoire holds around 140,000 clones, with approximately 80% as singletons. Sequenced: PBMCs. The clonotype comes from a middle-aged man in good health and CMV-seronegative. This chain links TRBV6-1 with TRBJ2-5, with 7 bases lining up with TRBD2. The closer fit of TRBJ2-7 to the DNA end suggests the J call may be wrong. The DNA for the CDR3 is TGTGCCAGCAGTGAAGCAGCGGGAACTGACGAGCAGTACTTC. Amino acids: CASSEAAGTDEQYF.